Presented here are 32 T cell receptor beta chains from one specimen sequenced in a study of molecular identifiers for immune sequencing clone quantification (dated by TCRdb to between 2017 and 2018). The library was generated by PCR. TCRdb records NextSeq 500 as the sequencer. TCRdb cleaned the public reads at Q25 with fastp, built clones with MiXCR and kept in-frame beta chains. Each CDR3 protein gets just one entry, which takes the most common genes and DNA from the rows behind it. The sample data list more than 550,000 distinct CDR3 sequences, and roughly 23% of these were observed just once. The ten largest account for about 0.8% of the sample. Sequencing was carried out using naive CD8+ T cells from blood, with Jurkat cell RNA spiked in. Taken with the paper, the label for cell subset or site translates to: FACS-sorted CD8+CD4-CCR7+CD45RA+ naive T cells. Source of these receptors: a human donor in good health. Some libraries in this study had Jurkat cell RNA spiked in.

This chain uses TRBV13 with TRBJ2-7; a weak D match, TRBD2 (6 bases). Trimming took 0 bases from V and 1 from J, leaving 16 bases between them. The CDR3 is made up of 17 amino acids. Germline CDR1 and CDR2: PRHDT and FYEKMQ (reference sequence). As DNA, the CDR3 is TGTGCCAGCAGCTTAGGCGGGGAGGTCCTGGGGTCCTACGAGCAGTACTTC. Residues: CASSLGGEVLGSYEQYF.

This clonotype was seen many times. The rearrangement links TRBV6-2 or TRBV6-3 to TRBJ1-1; unclear D gene. Germline loops: CDR1 MNHEY, CDR2 SVGEGT. Trimming shortened V by 7 bases and J by 0 bases, and 6 bases separated the two germline ends. The CDR3 runs to 12 residues. CDR3: CASNTMNTEAFF. CDR3 DNA sequence: TGTGCCAGCAACACGATGAACACTGAAGCTTTCTTT.

The chain combines TRBV19 with TRBJ2-2, with 10 bases aligning to TRBD1. After removal of 10 bases from V and 6 bases from J, the junction contained 2 bases not matched to a gene. Germline V gene data show CDR1 as LNHDA and CDR2 as SQIVND (reference sequence). The CDR3 loop spans 12 amino acids. CDR3 sequence: CATDRGSGELFF. Here the CDR3 DNA reads TGTGCCACGGACAGGGGGTCCGGGGAGCTGTTTTTT.

This clonotype was detected only a few times. The CDR3 loop is CASSQQGASTDTQYF. The CDR3, as DNA: TGTGCCAGCAGCCAACAGGGGGCTAGCACAGATACGCAGTATTTT. The genes are TRBV5-6 and TRBJ2-3, with 9 bases identical to TRBD1. V gave up 4 bases and J gave up 0 bases; unmatched junction bases: 3. Germline CDR1 reads SGHDT; CDR2 reads YYEEEE. The CDR3 totals 15 residues.

This clonotype was seen ten or more times. The rearrangement uses TRBV7-2 and TRBJ2-5; perhaps D is TRBD1 or TRBD2 (6 bases each). V was shortened by 0 bases and J by 2 bases, with 10 bases between the two germline ends. The CDR3 covers 15 residues. Germline values: CDR1 SGHTA, CDR2 FQGNSA. The DNA for the CDR3 is TGTGCCAGCAGCTTAGCGGGGGGCCATCAAGAGACCCAGTACTTC. Translating it yields CASSLAGGHQETQYF. The complete variable domain, with remaining parts taken from reference TRBV7-2 and TRBJ2-5, reads GAGVSQSPSNKVTEKGKDVELRCDPISGHTALYWYRQSLGQGLEFLIYFQGNSAPDKSGLPSDRFSAERTGGSVSTLTIQRTQQEDSAVYLCASSLAGGHQETQYFGPGTRLLVL.

This chain connects TRBV20-1 to TRBJ2-7; D possibly corresponds to TRBD2 (6 bases). The CDR3 loop spans 15 amino acids. Per germline, CDR1 DFQATT and CDR2 SNEGSKA (reference sequence). Trimming cost V 2 bases and J 1 base, with 15 bases left between them. CDR3 loop: CSARPRAGSSYEQYF. The CDR3, as DNA: TGCAGTGCTAGACCGCGGGCGGGGTCGTCCTACGAGCAGTACTTC.

Note on this clonotype: A clone one base away is much larger, so this may be a read error. The chain links TRBV20-1 to TRBJ2-3; 9 bases are shared with TRBD2. V shed 1 base and J 3 bases; nucleotides not matched to a gene: 2. Germline CDR1 DFQATT, CDR2 SNEGSKA (reference sequence). This CDR3 is 14 amino acids long. The CDR3 is CSARVAGDTDTQYF. The CDR3 bases are TGCAGTGCTAGAGTAGCGGGGGATACAGATACGCAGTATTTT.

About this clonotype: A read error is possible here, since a much larger clone lies one base away. In DNA form, the CDR3 reads TGCGACAGCAGCGTAGAGCCAGACAGGCGCCCTGAAGCTTTCTTT. This translates into CDSSVEPDRRPEAFF. The rearrangement links TRBV5-1 to TRBJ1-1, with TRBD1 as a possible D gene (6 bases). Per germline, CDR1 SGHRS and CDR2 YFSETQ. The CDR3 loop spans 15 amino acids. Using reference TRBV5-1 and TRBJ1-1 for the parts outside the CDR3, the full variable domain is KAGVTQTPRYLIKTRGQQVTLSCSPISGHRSVSWYQQTPGQGLQFLFEYFSETQRNKGNFPGRFSGRQFSNSRSEMNVSTLELGDSALYLCDSSVEPDRRPEAFFGQGTRLTVV.

Ten or more counts support this clonotype. The chain has TRBV7-9 and TRBJ2-3; 9 bases map to TRBD1. This CDR3 comprises 15 residues. V lost 5 bases to trimming and J lost 6 bases; unmatched junction nucleotides: 9. Looked up from germline, CDR1 is SEHNR and CDR2 is FQNEAQ (reference sequence). CDR3 DNA: TGTGCCAGCAGCCCCGGACAGGGGAATAGGGATACGCAGTATTTT. This sequence encodes CASSPGQGNRDTQYF.

The chain links TRBV20-1 to TRBJ2-7, with D perhaps matching TRBD1 (6 bases). Germline CDR1 is DFQATT and CDR2 is SNEGSKA (reference sequence). Trimming removed 1 base from V and 3 bases from J, with 13 bases in between. This CDR3 has 14 amino acids. The CDR3 DNA reads TGCAGTGCTAGAGTGGACAGTCCCTACTACGAGCAGTACTTC. Translated: CSARVDSPYYEQYF.

Regarding this clonotype: This may be a read error: a much more frequent sequence differs by one nucleotide. The V call is TRBV4-1, the J call TRBJ2-5; perhaps D is TRBD1 or TRBD2 (5 bases each). This CDR3 is 16 amino acids long. Germline loops: CDR1 MGHRA, CDR2 YSYEKL. The CDR3 spells CARSQDWGSPLETQYF. In DNA, the CDR3 is TGCGCCCGCAGCCAAGATTGGGGGAGCCCCTTGGAGACCCAGTACTTC.

The chain has TRBV6-2 or TRBV6-3 and TRBJ2-7; D may be TRBD1 or TRBD2 (5 bases each). Germline V gives CDR1 MNHEY, CDR2 SVGEGT. The CDR3 is 14 amino acids. Trimming removed 1 base from V and 0 bases from J, with 7 bases in between. Written as DNA, the CDR3 is TGTGCCAGCAGTTACTATGGGGGCTCCTACGAGCAGTACTTC. Translating it yields CASSYYGGSYEQYF.

The chain uses TRBV27 and TRBJ1-1, with D hard to call. The V end lost 1 base, the J end lost 11 bases, and 14 bases lay between the germline ends. CDR3 size: 13 residues. Germline CDR1 is MNHEY and CDR2 is SMNVEV (reference sequence). The CDR3 nucleotides are TGTGCCAGCAGTTTATATCTCCGTTCAGTGGCTTTCTTT. It specifies CASSLYLRSVAFF.

This clonotype has more than one count but fewer than ten. The chain couples TRBV6-2 or TRBV6-3 to TRBJ2-4; TRBD2 aligns across 7 bases. Germline V gene data show CDR1 as MNHEY and CDR2 as SVGEGT. The ends lost 1 base at V and 9 bases at J; junction bases unmatched: 12. This CDR3 is built from 16 residues. CDR3 DNA sequence: TGTGCCAGCAGTTACTACCCGGGAAGCGGGGTAGTCATTCAGTACTTC. Its translation is CASSYYPGSGVVIQYF.

This clonotype appeared a few times. This chain uses TRBV7-8 with TRBJ1-2; D remains unclear. Germline loops: CDR1 SGHVS, CDR2 FQNEAQ. V gave up 7 bases and J gave up 4 bases, with 19 bases separating them. This CDR3 has 15 amino acids. CDR3 amino acids: CASTLGRGRGYGYTF. CDR3 DNA sequence: TGTGCCAGCACCCTTGGACGAGGCCGGGGCTATGGCTACACCTTC.

This clonotype was observed at least ten times. This sequence joins TRBV14 and TRBJ2-3; TRBD2 aligns across 7 bases. The V gene's germline CDR1 is SGHDN and CDR2 FVKESK. This CDR3 spans 14 amino acids. Trimming took 0 bases from V and 6 from J; bases not matched to a gene: 3. The CDR3 DNA reads TGTGCCAGCAGCCAAGAACTAGCGTTTGATACGCAGTATTTT. Amino acid sequence: CASSQELAFDTQYF.

This clonotype was recorded a few times. This may stem from a read error, because a much larger clone lies one nucleotide away. This chain uses TRBV29-1 with TRBJ1-1; no firm D call. This CDR3 comprises 13 residues. Germline CDR1 reads SQVTM; CDR2 reads ANQGSEA. The CDR3 is CGVGGSMNTEAFF. CDR3 sequence (DNA): TGCGGCGTCGGAGGGAGTATGAACACTGAAGCTTTCTTT. Combining the CDR3 with reference TRBV29-1 and TRBJ1-1 gives the whole variable domain SAVISQKPSRDICQRGTSLTIQCQVDSQVTMMFWYRQQPGQSLTLIATANQGSEATYESGFVIDKFPISRPNLTFSTLTVSNMSPEDSSIYLCGVGGSMNTEAFFGQGTRLTVV.

V usage is TRBV5-4 and J usage is TRBJ1-4; 7 bases agree with TRBD1. The V gene's germline CDR1 is SGHNT and CDR2 YYREEE (reference sequence). The CDR3 loop spans 15 amino acids. V lost 4 bases and J lost 2; bases outside the gene matches: 5. In nucleotides, the CDR3 is TGTGCCAGCAGCACAGGGACAGCGACTAATGAAAAACTGTTTTTT. This encodes CASSTGTATNEKLFF. Based on the CDR3 plus reference TRBV5-4 and TRBJ1-4, the full variable domain is ETGVTQSPTHLIKTRGQQVTLRCSSQSGHNTVSWYQQALGQGPQFIFQYYREEENGRGNFPPRFSGLQFPNYSSELNVNALELDDSALYLCASSTGTATNEKLFFGSGTQLSVL.

The sample holds many counts of this clonotype. The chain couples TRBV9 to TRBJ2-7, with 9 positions matching TRBD2. V gave up 2 bases and J gave up 5 bases; unmatched junction bases: 8. The CDR3 totals 15 residues. Germline assignment: CDR1 SGDLS and CDR2 YYNGEE. CDR3 coding DNA: TGTGCCAGCAGCGTTCGGGGACTAGCTCTGAACGAGCAGTACTTC. Amino acid sequence: CASSVRGLALNEQYF.

CDR3 bases: TGTGCCAGTAGTATTTGGGTTGGGAACACCGGGGAGCTGTTTTTT. Protein: CASSIWVGNTGELFF. The chain recombines TRBV19 with TRBJ2-2; D gene ambiguous. V was cut by 3 bases and J by 1 base, with 9 bases left in between. Germline values: CDR1 LNHDA, CDR2 SQIVND (reference sequence). This CDR3 comprises 15 residues.

The gene calls are TRBV4-1 and TRBJ2-5; TRBD2 matches at 10 bases. The trim removed 5 bases at V and 4 bases at J, leaving 7 bases unmatched. In germline, CDR1 is MGHRA, CDR2 YSYEKL. This CDR3 has 15 residues. The CDR3 loop reads CASSSTAGGLETQYF. The DNA of the CDR3 is TGCGCCAGCAGCTCGACAGCGGGGGGGCTAGAGACCCAGTACTTC.

This clonotype was counted a few times. The chain uses TRBV4-1 and TRBJ2-5; 9 nucleotides line up with TRBD1. Per germline, CDR1 MGHRA and CDR2 YSYEKL. The V gene end was trimmed by 0 bases and the J gene end by 1 base; junction bases not matched to a gene: 24. The CDR3 length is 23 residues. CDR3 protein: CASSQDSTGGGLGLLGLQETQYF. The CDR3 DNA reads as TGCGCCAGCAGCCAAGATTCGACAGGGGGTGGACTTGGGCTTTTGGGTCTCCAAGAGACCCAGTACTTC.

As for this clonotype: This clone may be a read error of a much larger clone one base away. The genes are TRBV27 and TRBJ2-3, with a possible D match to TRBD2 (6 bases). V was trimmed by 4 bases and J by 6 bases, leaving 26 bases between them. Germline V CDR1 and CDR2: MNHEY, SMNVEV (reference sequence). The CDR3 loop spans 18 amino acids. CDR3 in amino acids: CASSSLLVVSGVFDTQYF. In DNA form, the CDR3 reads TGTGCCAGCAGTTCCCTCCTCGTGGTATCGGGAGTGTTCGATACGCAGTATTTT.

This clonotype was seen more than once but under ten times. A much more abundant neighbour one base away suggests this may be a read error. This chain uses TRBV28 with TRBJ1-1; D not certain. The length of the CDR3 is 14 residues. Trimming took off 8 bases at V and 4 bases at J, with 17 bases between the two ends. Germline V gene data show CDR1 as MDHEN and CDR2 as SYDVKM. The CDR3 DNA is TGTGCCAGCCCCGATGGACTCCCCGGCACTGAAGCTTTCTTT. It translates to CASPDGLPGTEAFF. Using reference TRBV28 and TRBJ1-1 for the parts outside the CDR3, the full variable domain is DVKVTQSSRYLVKRTGEKVFLECVQDMDHENMFWYRQDPGLGLRLIYFSYDVKMKEKGDIPEGYSVSREKKERFSLILESASTNQTSMYLCASPDGLPGTEAFFGQGTRLTVV.

The rearrangement joins TRBV6-2 or TRBV6-3 to TRBJ1-5; the D gene is possibly TRBD1 (6 bases). Per germline, CDR1 MNHEY and CDR2 SVGEGT. The length of the CDR3 is 18 residues. The ends were cut back, 0 bases at V and 2 bases at J, with 17 bases in the middle. CDR3: CASSYSLAGEVGNQPQHF. CDR3 nucleotides: TGTGCCAGCAGTTACTCCCTAGCAGGGGAGGTCGGCAATCAGCCCCAGCATTTT.

V usage is TRBV5-5 and J usage is TRBJ2-5; 10 bases agree with TRBD2. The germline V gene has CDR1 SGHKS and CDR2 YYEKEE (reference sequence). The CDR3 has 18 residues. V lost 2 bases and J lost 0; bases outside the gene matches: 10. The CDR3 sequence: CASSFGAGLAAYQETQYF. CDR3 in DNA: TGTGCCAGCAGCTTTGGGGCAGGACTAGCGGCGTACCAAGAGACCCAGTACTTC.

This clonotype has at least ten counts. The V gene is TRBV30, the J gene TRBJ2-7, with D possibly matching TRBD2 (5 bases). The germline V gene encodes CDR1 GTSNPN and CDR2 SVGIG (reference sequence). The CDR3 sequence is 13 residues long. Trimming pared 4 bases from V and 2 bases from J, leaving 12 bases between. As DNA, the CDR3 is TGTGCCTGGACCTGGGCAGCGGCCTACGAGCAGTACTTC. Translation: CAWTWAAAYEQYF.

There are many counts of this clonotype. The chain employs TRBV5-1 and TRBJ1-1; weak D call: TRBD1 (5 bases). There are 17 residues in the CDR3. CDR1 is SGHRS and CDR2 is YFSETQ in the germline V gene. V dropped 0 bases and J dropped 5 bases, with 20 bases sitting between them. The CDR3 is CASSLVGGVRDQTEAFF. The CDR3 DNA follows: TGCGCCAGCAGCTTGGTCGGGGGGGTGCGTGATCAGACTGAAGCTTTCTTT.

This clonotype was counted ten times or more. CDR3 loop: CASSTHSGSSNTEAFF. As DNA, the CDR3 is TGCGCCAGCAGCACCCACTCCGGGAGCTCGAACACTGAAGCTTTCTTT. V gene TRBV4-1 combines with J gene TRBJ1-1; no clear D. There are 16 residues in the CDR3. V lost 5 bases to trimming and J lost 1 base, with 17 bases between them. Germline assignment: CDR1 MGHRA and CDR2 YSYEKL.

Concerning this clonotype: A single base separates this from a much larger clone, so it may be a read error. V gene TRBV4-1 combines with J gene TRBJ2-5; D is possibly TRBD1 (6 bases). The CDR3 length is 14 residues. CDR1 MGHRA and CDR2 YSYEKL come from the germline V gene. Trimming left V 4 bases short and J 5 bases short, with 14 bases between. The CDR3: CASSRGQGKETQYF. The CDR3 nucleotides are TGCGCCAGCAGCCGAGGGCAGGGGAAGGAGACCCAGTACTTC.

This clonotype showed up many times. This chain links TRBV20-1 with TRBJ1-3; 8 bases are shared with TRBD1. Germline CDR1 and CDR2: DFQATT and SNEGSKA (reference sequence). The CDR3 contains 16 residues. V was pared by 0 bases and J by 4 bases, with 8 bases of the junction left unmatched. This CDR3 reads CSARDREDRVGNTIYF. The DNA of the CDR3 is TGCAGTGCTAGAGATCGCGAGGACAGGGTCGGAAACACCATATATTTT.

This clonotype was found many times. CDR3 sequence: CASGYSTDRGEQYF. CDR3 nucleotides: TGTGCTAGTGGCTACTCTACTGACAGGGGCGAGCAGTACTTC. V is TRBV12-5 and J is TRBJ2-7; 8 nucleotides agree with TRBD1. The germline CDR1 and CDR2 sequences are LGHNT and FRNRAP. The CDR3 has 14 residues. J gave up 6 bases and V 6 bases, and 10 bases lay outside the gene matches. The complete variable domain, with remaining parts taken from reference TRBV12-5 and TRBJ2-7, reads DARVTQTPRHKVTEMGQEVTMRCQPILGHNTVFWYRQTMMQGLELLAYFRNRAPLDDSGMPKDRFSAEMPDATLATLKIQPSEPRDSAVYFCASGYSTDRGEQYFGPGTRLTVT.